Listed below are T cell receptor beta chains from one sample, sequenced in a study of CD8+ T cells in alopecia areata. Clones were read by immunoSEQ multiplex PCR, and TCRdb kept only the in-frame ones, dropping some. The sample has about 150,000 clones, 55% seen once; the top ten hold about 4.3%. The sequenced material came from CD4+ T cells sorted from blood. The origin of the receptors is a human donor in good health. CDR3s include the opening cysteine and the closing phenylalanine or tryptophan. D genes are given only for firm matches. Clone size, where shown, is once, few, many, or a class for clones that have expanded.

TRBV30	TRBJ1-1	-	TRBD1	CAWEEVGQMNTEAFF	TGTGCCTGGGAGGAGGTGGGACAGATGAACACTGAAGCTTTCTTT
TRBV29-1	TRBJ2-5	-	-	CSVEDGGRIQETQYF	TGCAGCGTTGAAGATGGGGGACGGATCCAAGAGACCCAGTACTTC
TRBV27	TRBJ2-7	-	TRBD2	CASSPGLGNEQYF	TGTGCCAGCAGTCCGGGACTAGGTAACGAGCAGTACTTC
TRBV4-1	TRBJ1-2	-	-	CASSPSLHRNGYTF	TGCGCCAGCAGCCCGAGTCTTCATCGAAATGGCTACACCTTC
TRBV28	TRBJ1-2	once	-	CASSHNYGYTF	TGTGCCAGCAGCCATAACTATGGCTACACCTTC
TRBV4-1	TRBJ2-1	-	TRBD2	CASSLLGLAGFNEQFF	TGCGCCAGCAGCCTGCTGGGACTAGCGGGATTCAATGAGCAGTTCTTC
TRBV29-1	TRBJ1-2	few	-	CSVVQGSGYTF	TGCAGCGTTGTGCAGGGGAGCGGCTACACCTTC
TRBV5-1	TRBJ2-7	-	-	CASSSGAGVLYEQYF	TGCGCCAGCAGCTCCGGAGCGGGTGTCCTCTACGAGCAGTACTTC
TRBV5-1	TRBJ2-3	few	-	CASSFAGRSTDTQYF	TGCGCCAGCAGCTTCGCGGGAAGAAGCACAGATACGCAGTATTTT
TRBV5-6	TRBJ1-1	-	TRBD1	CASSLKRTGMNTEAFF	TGTGCCAGCAGCTTGAAACGGACAGGCATGAACACTGAAGCTTTCTTT
TRBV29-1	TRBJ2-3	-	TRBD1	CSVTGGRDTQYF	TGCAGCGTTACAGGGGGCAGAGATACGCAGTATTTT
TRBV18	TRBJ1-2	-	-	CASSPGDYGYTF	TGTGCCAGCTCACCGGGGGATTATGGCTACACCTTC
TRBV20-1	TRBJ2-5	-	-	CSAGHQETQYF	TGCAGTGCAGGACACCAAGAGACCCAGTACTTC
TRBV28	TRBJ1-1	few	-	CASSGVSTEAFF	TGTGCCAGCAGTGGGGTGTCCACTGAAGCTTTCTTT
TRBV27	TRBJ1-2	-	-	CASRTSANYGYTF	TGTGCCTCCCGGACCTCAGCTAACTATGGCTACACCTTC
TRBV5-4	TRBJ2-7	-	TRBD2	CASSSSGRFDEQYF	TGTGCCAGCAGCTCTAGCGGGAGGTTCGACGAGCAGTACTTC
TRBV30	TRBJ2-2	-	TRBD2	CAWNGLGEAGELFF	TGTGCCTGGAACGGACTAGGGGAAGCCGGGGAGCTGTTTTTT
TRBV6-5	TRBJ2-6	few	-	CASRESGANVLTF	TGTGCCAGCAGAGAATCTGGGGCCAACGTCCTGACTTTC
TRBV7-7	TRBJ2-5	-	TRBD1	CASSKGTGGETQYF	TGTGCTAGCAGCAAGGGGACAGGGGGAGAGACCCAGTACTTC
TRBV29-1	TRBJ2-3	-	-	CSVGALSTDTQYF	TGCAGCGTTGGGGCACTTAGCACAGATACGCAGTATTTT
TRBV2	TRBJ1-2	-	-	CASRSGYTF	TGTGCCAGCAGATCGGGGTACACCTTC
TRBV20-1	TRBJ2-5	-	-	CSARVGETQYF	TGCAGTGCTAGAGTTGGGGAGACCCAGTACTTC
TRBV29-1	TRBJ2-3	-	-	CSAKTGLTDTQYF	TGCAGCGCAAAGACAGGACTCACAGATACGCAGTATTTT
TRBV7-9	TRBJ2-1	few	-	CASSLRPRDSSYNEQFF	TGTGCCAGCAGCTTACGTCCGCGGGACAGCTCCTACAATGAGCAGTTCTTC
TRBV10-2	TRBJ2-2	-	TRBD2	CASSDGGIWREDTGELFF	TGCGCCAGCAGTGATGGAGGCATTTGGCGGGAGGACACCGGGGAGCTGTTTTTT
TRBV27	TRBJ1-4	once	TRBD1	CASSFRTGDFEKLFF	TGTGCCAGCAGTTTTAGGACAGGGGATTTTGAAAAACTGTTTTTT
TRBV29-1	TRBJ2-1	few	-	CSVDGSRIYNEQFF	TGCAGCGTCGATGGAAGTAGAATCTACAATGAGCAGTTCTTC
TRBV7-3	TRBJ2-5	-	-	CASSPQGREQETQYF	TGTGCCAGCAGCCCTCAGGGCAGGGAACAAGAGACCCAGTACTTC
TRBV29-1	TRBJ2-3	few	TRBD2	CSVGGTSEFTDTQYF	TGCAGCGTTGGGGGGACTAGCGAATTCACAGATACGCAGTATTTT
TRBV2	TRBJ2-7	few	TRBD1	CASHLRQGSYEQYF	TGTGCCAGCCACCTCCGACAGGGGAGTTACGAGCAGTACTTC
TRBV29-1	TRBJ2-1	-	TRBD2	CSVTSGKGNEQFF	TGCAGCGTGACTAGCGGAAAAGGGAATGAGCAGTTCTTC
TRBV23-1	TRBJ2-3	few	-	CARKEGGKDTQYF	TGCGCCAGGAAGGAGGGCGGGAAAGATACGCAGTATTTT
TRBV29-1	TRBJ1-2	few	-	CSVLPGGEYYGYTF	TGCAGCGTTTTACCTGGGGGCGAGTACTATGGCTACACCTTC
TRBV27	TRBJ2-6	-	-	CASSFNPSNSGANVLTF	TGTGCCAGCAGTTTTAACCCCAGTAACTCTGGGGCCAACGTCCTGACTTTC
TRBV5-6	TRBJ1-5	-	-	CASSPLQHF	TGTGCCAGCAGCCCCCTCCAGCATTTT
TRBV6-6	TRBJ1-3	few	TRBD1	CASVQGAGGNTIYF	TGTGCCAGCGTACAGGGGGCTGGTGGAAACACCATATATTTT
TRBV11-2	TRBJ1-1	-	TRBD1	CASSSRQGVDTEAFF	TGTGCCAGCAGTTCAAGACAGGGAGTTGACACTGAAGCTTTCTTT
TRBV30	TRBJ1-2	few	-	CAWSPHSYGYTF	TGTGCCTGGAGTCCACACTCCTATGGCTACACCTTC
TRBV7-2	TRBJ1-2	-	TRBD1	CASSFGQGRYGYTF	TGTGCCAGCAGCTTTGGACAGGGACGGTATGGCTACACCTTC
TRBV21-1	TRBJ2-5	-	-	CASNGLPQETQYF	TGTGCCAGCAACGGGTTACCACAAGAGACCCAGTACTTC
TRBV29-1	TRBJ1-1	-	-	CSALRTENTEAFF	TGCAGCGCTCTTCGGACGGAGAACACTGAAGCTTTCTTT
TRBV4-1	TRBJ2-3	-	-	CASSQVDLISTDTQYF	TGCGCCAGCAGCCAAGTCGACCTCATTAGCACAGATACGCAGTATTTT